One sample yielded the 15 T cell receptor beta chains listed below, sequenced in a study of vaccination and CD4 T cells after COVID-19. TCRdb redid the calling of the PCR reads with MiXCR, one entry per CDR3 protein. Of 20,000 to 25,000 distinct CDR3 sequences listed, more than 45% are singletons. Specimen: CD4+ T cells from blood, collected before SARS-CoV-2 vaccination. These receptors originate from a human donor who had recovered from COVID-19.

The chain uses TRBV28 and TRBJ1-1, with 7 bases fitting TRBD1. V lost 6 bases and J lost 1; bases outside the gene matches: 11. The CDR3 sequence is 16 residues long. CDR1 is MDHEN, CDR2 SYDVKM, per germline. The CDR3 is CASRPLVGQENTEAFF. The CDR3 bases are TGTGCCAGCAGACCCCTAGTAGGACAGGAGAACACTGAAGCTTTCTTT.

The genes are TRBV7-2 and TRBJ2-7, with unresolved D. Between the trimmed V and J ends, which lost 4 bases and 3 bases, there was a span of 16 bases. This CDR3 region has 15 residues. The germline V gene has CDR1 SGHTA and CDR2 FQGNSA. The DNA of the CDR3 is TGTGCCAGCAGCTCTCCCATGGGGTTGGACTACGAGCAGTACTTC. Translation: CASSSPMGLDYEQYF.

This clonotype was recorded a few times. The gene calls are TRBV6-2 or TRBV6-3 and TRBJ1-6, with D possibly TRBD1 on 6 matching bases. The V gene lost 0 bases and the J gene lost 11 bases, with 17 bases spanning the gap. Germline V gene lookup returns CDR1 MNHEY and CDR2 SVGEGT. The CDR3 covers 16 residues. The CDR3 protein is CASSYSPRDTRAPLHF. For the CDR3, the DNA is TGTGCCAGCAGTTACTCGCCCCGGGACACCCGAGCACCCCTCCACTTT.

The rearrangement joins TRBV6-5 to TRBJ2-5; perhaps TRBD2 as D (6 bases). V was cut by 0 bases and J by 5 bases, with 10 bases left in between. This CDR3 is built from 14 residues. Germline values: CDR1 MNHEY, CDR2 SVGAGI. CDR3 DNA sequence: TGTGCCAGCAGTTACTCAGGCGGGAAGGAGACCCAGTACTTC. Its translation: CASSYSGGKETQYF.

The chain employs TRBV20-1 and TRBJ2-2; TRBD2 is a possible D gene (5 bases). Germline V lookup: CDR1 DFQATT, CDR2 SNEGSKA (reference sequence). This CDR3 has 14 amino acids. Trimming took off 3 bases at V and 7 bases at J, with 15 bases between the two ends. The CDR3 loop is CSARPSSYRGELFF. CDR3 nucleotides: TGCAGTGCTAGGCCTAGCAGCTACCGCGGGGAGCTGTTTTTT.

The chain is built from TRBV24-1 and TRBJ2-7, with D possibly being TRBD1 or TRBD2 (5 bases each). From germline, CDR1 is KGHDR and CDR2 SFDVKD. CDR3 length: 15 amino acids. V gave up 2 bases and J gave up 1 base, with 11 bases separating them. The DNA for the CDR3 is TGTGCCACCAGTGATTCCGGGACGGAATCCTACGAGCAGTACTTC. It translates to CATSDSGTESYEQYF.

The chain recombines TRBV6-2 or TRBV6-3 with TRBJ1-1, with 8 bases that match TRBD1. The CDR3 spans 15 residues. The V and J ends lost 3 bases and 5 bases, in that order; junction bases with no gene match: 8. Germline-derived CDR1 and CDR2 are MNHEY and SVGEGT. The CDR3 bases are TGTGCCAGCAGTTATAGCCCCAACAGGGGGACTGAAGCTTTCTTT. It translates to CASSYSPNRGTEAFF.

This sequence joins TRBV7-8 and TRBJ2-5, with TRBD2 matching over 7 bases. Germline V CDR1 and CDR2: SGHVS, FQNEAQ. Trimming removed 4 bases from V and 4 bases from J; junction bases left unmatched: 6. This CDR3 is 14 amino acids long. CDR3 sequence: CASSSRTGGETQYF. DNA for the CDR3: TGTGCCAGCAGCTCCCGCACGGGGGGAGAGACCCAGTACTTC.

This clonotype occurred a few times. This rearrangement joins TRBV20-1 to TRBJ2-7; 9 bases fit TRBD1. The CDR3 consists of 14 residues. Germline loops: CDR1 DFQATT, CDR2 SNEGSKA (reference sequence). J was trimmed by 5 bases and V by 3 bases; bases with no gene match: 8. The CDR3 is CSASSPDRGNEQYF. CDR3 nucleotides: TGCAGTGCTAGCTCGCCGGACAGGGGTAACGAGCAGTACTTC.

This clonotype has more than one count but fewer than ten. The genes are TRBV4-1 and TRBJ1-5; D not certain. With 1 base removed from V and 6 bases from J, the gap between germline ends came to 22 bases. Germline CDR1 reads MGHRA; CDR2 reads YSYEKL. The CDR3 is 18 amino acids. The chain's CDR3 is CASSQVDMGMSAGQPQHF. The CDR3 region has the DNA TGCGCCAGCAGCCAAGTCGACATGGGCATGAGCGCGGGTCAGCCCCAGCATTTT.

The CDR3 coding sequence is TGTGCCAGCAGTTTCCGTCATCTGGAGACCCAGTACTTC. This encodes CASSFRHLETQYF. The V call is TRBV28, the J call TRBJ2-5; D call uncertain. From germline, CDR1 is MDHEN and CDR2 SYDVKM. This CDR3 is 13 amino acids long. Trimming took off 3 bases at V and 5 bases at J, with 10 bases between the two ends.

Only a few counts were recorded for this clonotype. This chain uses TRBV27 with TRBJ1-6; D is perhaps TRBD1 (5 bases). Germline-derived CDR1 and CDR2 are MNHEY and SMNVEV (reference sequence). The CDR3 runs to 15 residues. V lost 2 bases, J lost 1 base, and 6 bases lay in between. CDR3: CASSLEGSYNSPLHF. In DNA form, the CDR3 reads TGTGCCAGCAGTTTAGAGGGGTCCTATAATTCACCCCTCCACTTT.

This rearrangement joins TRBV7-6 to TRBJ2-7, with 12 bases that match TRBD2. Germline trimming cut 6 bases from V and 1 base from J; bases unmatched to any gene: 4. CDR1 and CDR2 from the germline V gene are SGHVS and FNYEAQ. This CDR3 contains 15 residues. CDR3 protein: CASRRGTSGSYEQYF. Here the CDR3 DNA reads TGTGCCAGCAGACGAGGGACTAGCGGGTCCTACGAGCAGTACTTC.

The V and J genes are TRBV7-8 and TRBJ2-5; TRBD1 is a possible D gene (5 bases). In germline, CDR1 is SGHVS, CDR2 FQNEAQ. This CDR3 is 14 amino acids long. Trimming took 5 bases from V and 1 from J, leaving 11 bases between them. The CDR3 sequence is CASSIRVPQETQYF. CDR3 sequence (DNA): TGTGCCAGCAGCATCAGGGTCCCCCAAGAGACCCAGTACTTC.

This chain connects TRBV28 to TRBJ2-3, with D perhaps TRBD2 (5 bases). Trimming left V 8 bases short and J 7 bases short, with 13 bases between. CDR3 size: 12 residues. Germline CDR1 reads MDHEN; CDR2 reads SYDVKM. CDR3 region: CASAWGDHTQYF. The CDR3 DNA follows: TGTGCCAGCGCGTGGGGAGATCATACGCAGTATTTT.